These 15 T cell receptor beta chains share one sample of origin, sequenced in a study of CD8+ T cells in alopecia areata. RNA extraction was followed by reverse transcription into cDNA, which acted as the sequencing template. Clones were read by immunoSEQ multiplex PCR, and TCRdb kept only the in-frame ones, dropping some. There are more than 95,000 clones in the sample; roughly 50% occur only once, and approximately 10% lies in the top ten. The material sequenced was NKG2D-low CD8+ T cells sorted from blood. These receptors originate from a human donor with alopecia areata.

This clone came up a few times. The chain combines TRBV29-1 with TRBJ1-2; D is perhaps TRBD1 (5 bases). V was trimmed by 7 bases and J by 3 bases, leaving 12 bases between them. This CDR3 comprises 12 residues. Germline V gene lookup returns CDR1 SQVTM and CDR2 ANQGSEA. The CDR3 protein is CSEWGRDYGYTF. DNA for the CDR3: TGCAGCGAGTGGGGGAGGGACTATGGCTACACCTTC.

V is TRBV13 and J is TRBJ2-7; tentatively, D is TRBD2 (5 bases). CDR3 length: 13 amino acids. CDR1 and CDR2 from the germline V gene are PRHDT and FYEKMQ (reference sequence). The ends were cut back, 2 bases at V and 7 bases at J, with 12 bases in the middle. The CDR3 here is CASSLTPSGEQYF. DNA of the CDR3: TGTGCCAGCAGCTTAACGCCCTCGGGAGAGCAGTACTTC.

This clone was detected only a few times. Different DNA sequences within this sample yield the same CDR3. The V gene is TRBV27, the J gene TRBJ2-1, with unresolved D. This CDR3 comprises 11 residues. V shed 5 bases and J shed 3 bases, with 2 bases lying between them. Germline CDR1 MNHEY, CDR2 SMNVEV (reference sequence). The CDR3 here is CASSLYNEQFF. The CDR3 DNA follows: TGTGCCAGCAGTCTCTACAATGAGCAGTTCTTC.

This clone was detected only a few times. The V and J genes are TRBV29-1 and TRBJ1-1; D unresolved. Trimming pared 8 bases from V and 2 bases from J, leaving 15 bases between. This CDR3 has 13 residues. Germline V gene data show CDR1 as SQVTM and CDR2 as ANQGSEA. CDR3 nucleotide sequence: TGCAGCCACCGTCCCACAGATAACACTGAAGCTTTCTTT. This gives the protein CSHRPTDNTEAFF.

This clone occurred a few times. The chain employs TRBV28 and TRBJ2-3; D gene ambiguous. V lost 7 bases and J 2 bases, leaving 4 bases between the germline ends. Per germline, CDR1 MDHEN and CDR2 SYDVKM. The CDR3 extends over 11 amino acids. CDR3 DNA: TGTGCCAGCATGGACACAGATACGCAGTATTTT. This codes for CASMDTDTQYF.

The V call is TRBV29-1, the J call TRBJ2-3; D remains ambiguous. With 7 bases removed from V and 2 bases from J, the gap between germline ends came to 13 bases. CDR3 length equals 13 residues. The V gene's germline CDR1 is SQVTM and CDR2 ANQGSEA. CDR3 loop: CSAKGGSTDTQYF. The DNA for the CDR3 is TGCAGCGCTAAGGGCGGCTCCACAGATACGCAGTATTTT.

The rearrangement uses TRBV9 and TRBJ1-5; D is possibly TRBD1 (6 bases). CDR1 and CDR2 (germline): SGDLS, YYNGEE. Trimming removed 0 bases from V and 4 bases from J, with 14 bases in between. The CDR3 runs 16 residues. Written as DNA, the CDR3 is TGTGCCAGCAGCGTAGGTGGGGACACACTTAATCAGCCCCAGCATTTT. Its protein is CASSVGGDTLNQPQHF.

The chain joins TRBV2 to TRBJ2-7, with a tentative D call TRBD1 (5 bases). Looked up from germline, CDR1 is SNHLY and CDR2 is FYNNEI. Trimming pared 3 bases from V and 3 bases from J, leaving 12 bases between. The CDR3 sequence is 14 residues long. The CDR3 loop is CASSDRTPYYEQYF. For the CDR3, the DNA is TGTGCCAGCAGTGACCGGACACCGTACTACGAGCAGTACTTC.

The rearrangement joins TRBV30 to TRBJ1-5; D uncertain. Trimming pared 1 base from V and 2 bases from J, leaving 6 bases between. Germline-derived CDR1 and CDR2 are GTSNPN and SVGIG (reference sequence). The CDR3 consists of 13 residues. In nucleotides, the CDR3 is TGTGCCTGGAGTGGAGAGGGCAATCAGCCCCAGCATTTT. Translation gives CAWSGEGNQPQHF.

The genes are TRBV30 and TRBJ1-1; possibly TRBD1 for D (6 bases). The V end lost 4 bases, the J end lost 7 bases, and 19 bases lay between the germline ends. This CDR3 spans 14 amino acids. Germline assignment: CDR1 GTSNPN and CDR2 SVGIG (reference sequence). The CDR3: CAWNPAGTKVEAFF. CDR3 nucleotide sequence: TGTGCCTGGAACCCTGCAGGGACAAAGGTTGAAGCTTTCTTT.

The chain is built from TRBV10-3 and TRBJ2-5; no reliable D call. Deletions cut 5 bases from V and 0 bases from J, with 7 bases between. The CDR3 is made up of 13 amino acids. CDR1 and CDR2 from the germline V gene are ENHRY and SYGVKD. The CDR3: CAISSHDQETQYF. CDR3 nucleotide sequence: TGTGCCATCAGTTCGCACGACCAAGAGACCCAGTACTTC.

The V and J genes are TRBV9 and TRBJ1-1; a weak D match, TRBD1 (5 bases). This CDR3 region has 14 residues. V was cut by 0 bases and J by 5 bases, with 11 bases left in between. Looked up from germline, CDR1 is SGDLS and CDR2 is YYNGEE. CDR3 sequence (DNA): TGTGCCAGCAGCGTAGCTCAGGGCTCGACTGAAGCTTTCTTT. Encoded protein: CASSVAQGSTEAFF.

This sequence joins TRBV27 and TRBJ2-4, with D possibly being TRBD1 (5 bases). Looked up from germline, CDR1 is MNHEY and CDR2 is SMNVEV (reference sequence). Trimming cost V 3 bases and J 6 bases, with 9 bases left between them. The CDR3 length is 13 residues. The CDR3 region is CASSLQGPNIQYF. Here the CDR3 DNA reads TGTGCCAGCAGTTTGCAGGGTCCAAACATTCAGTACTTC.

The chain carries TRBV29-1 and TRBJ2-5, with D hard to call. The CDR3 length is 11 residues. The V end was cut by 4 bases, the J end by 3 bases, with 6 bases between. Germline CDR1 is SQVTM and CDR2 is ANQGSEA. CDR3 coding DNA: TGCAGCGTTGCTACGGAAGAGACCCAGTACTTC. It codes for CSVATEETQYF.

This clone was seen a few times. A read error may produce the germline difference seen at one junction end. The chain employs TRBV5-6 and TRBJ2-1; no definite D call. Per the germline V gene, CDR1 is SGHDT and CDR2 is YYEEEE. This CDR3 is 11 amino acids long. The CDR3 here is CASSSGSGIVF. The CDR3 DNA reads TGTGCCAGCAGCTCCGGATCAGGTATAGTCTTC.